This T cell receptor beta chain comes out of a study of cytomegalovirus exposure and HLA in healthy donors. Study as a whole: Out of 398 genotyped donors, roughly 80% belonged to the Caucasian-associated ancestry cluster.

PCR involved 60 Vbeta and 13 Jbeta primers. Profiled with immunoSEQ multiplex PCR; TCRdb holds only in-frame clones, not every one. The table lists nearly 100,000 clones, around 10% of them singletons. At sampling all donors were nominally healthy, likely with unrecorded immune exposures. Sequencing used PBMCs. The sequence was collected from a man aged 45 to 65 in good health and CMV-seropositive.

CDR3 protein: CASSSQGVANEKLFF. The CDR3 DNA is TGTGCCAGCAGTTCCCAGGGGGTGGCTAATGAAAAACTGTTTTTT. The V gene is TRBV27, the J gene TRBJ1-4, with TRBD1 matching over 7 bases. Germline loops: CDR1 MNHEY, CDR2 SMNVEV (reference sequence). The CDR3 has 15 amino acids. The junction had 5 bases not matched to a gene; V was cut back by 4 bases and J by 3 bases. The full variable domain, with the rest looked up from reference TRBV27 and TRBJ1-4, is EAQVTQNPRYLITVTGKKLTVTCSQNMNHEYMSWYRQDPGLGLRQIYYSMNVEVTDKGDVPEGYKVSRKEKRNFPLILESPSPNQTSLYFCASSSQGVANEKLFFGSGTQLSVL.